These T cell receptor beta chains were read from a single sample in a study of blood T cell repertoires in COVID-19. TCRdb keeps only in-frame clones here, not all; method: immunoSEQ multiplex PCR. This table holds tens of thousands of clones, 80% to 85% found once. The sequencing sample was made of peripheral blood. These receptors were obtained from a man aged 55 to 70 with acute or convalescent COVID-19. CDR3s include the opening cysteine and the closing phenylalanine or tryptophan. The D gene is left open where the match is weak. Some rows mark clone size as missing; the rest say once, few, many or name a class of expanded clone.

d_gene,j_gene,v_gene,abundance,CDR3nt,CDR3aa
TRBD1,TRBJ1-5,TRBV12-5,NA,TGTGCTAGTGGGGGGGACAGCCTAAATCAGCCCCAGCATTTT,CASGGDSLNQPQHF
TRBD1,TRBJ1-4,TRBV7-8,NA,TGTGCCAGCAGCCGGGACAGGGTGGATGAAAAACTGTTTTTT,CASSRDRVDEKLFF
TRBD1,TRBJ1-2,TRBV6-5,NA,TGTGCCAGCAGTCCATATTACGGACAGGGGTATGGCTACACCTTC,CASSPYYGQGYGYTF
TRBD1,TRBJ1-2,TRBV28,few,TGTGCCAGCAGTCCCGGCAGGGACAGGTCGAGCTACACCTTC,CASSPGRDRSSYTF
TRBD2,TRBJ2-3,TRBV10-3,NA,TGTGCCATCAGTGACTCTACTAGCGGGGGGGCGGGCACAGATACGCAGTATTTT,CAISDSTSGGAGTDTQYF
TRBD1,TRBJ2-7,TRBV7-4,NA,TGTGCCAGCAGCCCCGGACAGGGGAGGGTTGGCTACGAGCAGTACTTC,CASSPGQGRVGYEQYF
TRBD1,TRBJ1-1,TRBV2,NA,TGTGCCAGCAGTTCCGGGACAGGGAGGGGGAACACTGAAGCTTTCTTT,CASSSGTGRGNTEAFF
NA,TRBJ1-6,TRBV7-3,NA,TGTGCCAGCAGCTCCGGACAGCCAGGGGATTCACCCCTCCACTTT,CASSSGQPGDSPLHF
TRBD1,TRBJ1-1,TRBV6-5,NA,TGTGCCAGCAAACGACAGGGTATTCAGGACACTGAAGCTTTCTTT,CASKRQGIQDTEAFF
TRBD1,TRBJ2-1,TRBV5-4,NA,TGTGCCAGCAGCTCGGGACAGGGGGCGCTCAATGAGCAGTTCTTC,CASSSGQGALNEQFF
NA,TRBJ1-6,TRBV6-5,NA,TGTGCCAGCAGCTCTACGAGGGCAGGGGTTTCACCCCTCCACTTT,CASSSTRAGVSPLHF
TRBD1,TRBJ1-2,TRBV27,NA,TGTGCCAGCAGTGGGGGCAGGGGGGACTATGGCTACACCTTC,CASSGGRGDYGYTF
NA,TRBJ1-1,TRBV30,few,TGTGCCTGGGCCGGACAGCTGAACACTGAAGCTTTCTTT,CAWAGQLNTEAFF
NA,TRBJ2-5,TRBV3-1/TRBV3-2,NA,TGTGCCAGCAGCCAGACCAACAAGAGGTTTTTAGAGACCCAGTACTTC,CASSQTNKRFLETQYF
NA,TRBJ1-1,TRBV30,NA,TGTGCCTGGAGCCCAGGGCCCTACACTGAAGCTTTCTTT,CAWSPGPYTEAFF
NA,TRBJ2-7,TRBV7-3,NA,TGTGCCAGCAGTCAAATCCGCCGGGACAACCGCTACGAGCAGTACTTC,CASSQIRRDNRYEQYF
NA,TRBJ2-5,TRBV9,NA,TGTGCCAGCAGCGAGGGGCGGTTTCAAGAGACCCAGTACTTC,CASSEGRFQETQYF
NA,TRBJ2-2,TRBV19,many,TGTGCCAGTCAGGACAGCCGGGACACCGGGGAGCTGTTTTTT,CASQDSRDTGELFF
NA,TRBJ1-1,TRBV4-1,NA,TGCGCCAGCAGCCAAGATGGGCGGGCTTTGAACACTGAAGCTTTCTTT,CASSQDGRALNTEAFF
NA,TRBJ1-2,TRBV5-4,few,TGTGCCAGCAGCCAATCAGGGGCCCTGGGATACTATGGCTACACCTTC,CASSQSGALGYYGYTF
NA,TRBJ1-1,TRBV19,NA,TGTGCCAGTAGTCCTGTAGGACAGAACACTGAAGCTTTCTTT,CASSPVGQNTEAFF
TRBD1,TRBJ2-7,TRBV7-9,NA,TGTGCCAGCAGCTTGCGGGACAGGCGCTACGAGCAGTACTTC,CASSLRDRRYEQYF
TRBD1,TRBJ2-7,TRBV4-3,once,TGCGCCAGCAGCCAAGATGCCAGGGGGATGTCCTACGAGCAGTACTTC,CASSQDARGMSYEQYF
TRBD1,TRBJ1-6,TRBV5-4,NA,TGTGCCAGCAGCTTGGGAGGTCAGGGACAGGGGTTTTCACCCCTCCACTTT,CASSLGGQGQGFSPLHF
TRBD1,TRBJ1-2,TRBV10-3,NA,TGTGCCATCAGTGAGTCGGGCAGGGGGATCAATGGCTACACCTTC,CAISESGRGINGYTF
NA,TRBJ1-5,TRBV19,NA,TGTGCCAGTAGTAACCGGTACAATCAGCCCCAGCATTTT,CASSNRYNQPQHF
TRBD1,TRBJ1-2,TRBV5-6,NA,TGTGCCAGCAGCTGGGGGACAGGGAAACATGGCTACACCTTC,CASSWGTGKHGYTF
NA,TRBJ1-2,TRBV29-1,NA,TGCAGCGTTGAAACTGGTGCCCGACACAGCTATGGCTACACCTTC,CSVETGARHSYGYTF
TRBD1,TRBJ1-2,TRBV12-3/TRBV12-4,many,TGTGCCACACAGGGGGATGAGTATGGCTACACCTTC,CATQGDEYGYTF
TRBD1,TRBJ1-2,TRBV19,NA,TGTGCCAGTAGTATAGGGCAGGGGGATGGCTACACCTTC,CASSIGQGDGYTF
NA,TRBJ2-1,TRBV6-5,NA,TGTGCCAGCAGTTACGACAGTCAGCCTTACAATGAGCAGTTCTTC,CASSYDSQPYNEQFF
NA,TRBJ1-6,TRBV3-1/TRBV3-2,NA,TGTGCCAGCAGGCAGACAGCGCATAATTCACCCCTCCACTTT,CASRQTAHNSPLHF
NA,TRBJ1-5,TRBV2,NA,TGTGCCAGCAGGACTACATCCCAGCCCCAGCATTTT,CASRTTSQPQHF
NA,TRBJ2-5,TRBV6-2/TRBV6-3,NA,TGTGCCAGCAGTTACTCGGAGATTATTCGCGTCGAGACCCAGTACTTC,CASSYSEIIRVETQYF
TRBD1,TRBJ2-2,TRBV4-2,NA,TGTGCCAGCAGCCAAAGAGGGACAGTTCCAAATGGGGAGCTGTTTTTT,CASSQRGTVPNGELFF
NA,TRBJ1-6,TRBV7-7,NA,TGTGCCAGCAGCTTGGGGCAGAATAATTCACCCCTCCACTTT,CASSLGQNNSPLHF
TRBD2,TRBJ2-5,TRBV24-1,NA,TGTGCCACCGCTGGGGGGGGAGTTCAAGAGACCCAGTACTTC,CATAGGGVQETQYF
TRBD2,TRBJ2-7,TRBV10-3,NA,TGTGCCTCCAGCGGGGAGGTCTACGAGCAGTACTTC,CASSGEVYEQYF
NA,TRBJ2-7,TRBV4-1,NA,TGCGCCAGCAGCCAGGGAGGCGGAAAGACCTACGAGCAGTACTTC,CASSQGGGKTYEQYF
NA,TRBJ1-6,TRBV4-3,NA,TGCGCCAGCAGCCAAGAAATCAGGGCCAATTCACCCCTCCACTTT,CASSQEIRANSPLHF
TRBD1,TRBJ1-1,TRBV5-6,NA,TGTGCCAGCAGCTTGGAAGCGACAGGGGGAGCTTTCTTT,CASSLEATGGAFF
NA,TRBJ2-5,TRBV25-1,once,TGTGCCAGCAGTGAATGGGCCCAAGAGACCCAGTACTTC,CASSEWAQETQYF
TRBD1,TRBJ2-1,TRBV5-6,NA,TGTGCCAGCAGCTGGACAGGGGTTGAGCAGTTCTTC,CASSWTGVEQFF
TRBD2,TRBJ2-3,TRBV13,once,TGTGCCAGCAGCCCATCGGGGGGGGGCACAGATACGCAGTATTTT,CASSPSGGGTDTQYF
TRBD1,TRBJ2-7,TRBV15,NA,TGTGCCACCAGCCGCAACAGGGGAAGGTCCTACGAGCAGTACTTC,CATSRNRGRSYEQYF
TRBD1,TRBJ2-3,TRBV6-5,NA,TGTGCCAGCAGTTGGGACAGCGAGCTCACAGATACGCAGTATTTT,CASSWDSELTDTQYF
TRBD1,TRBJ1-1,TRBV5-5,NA,TGTGCCAGCAGCGGACAGGGGGCGGGAACTGAAGCTTTCTTT,CASSGQGAGTEAFF
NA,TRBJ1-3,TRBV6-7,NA,TGTGCCAGCAGTTGGAGGGGAGAAAACACCATATATTTT,CASSWRGENTIYF
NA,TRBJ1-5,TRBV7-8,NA,TGTGCCAGCAGCTCCACTGAAAACACGGGGCAGCCCCAGCATTTT,CASSSTENTGQPQHF